This TCR beta chain emerged from a study of T cells after yellow fever vaccination. In this sample, this clonotype turned up a few times. Each CDR3 protein gets one entry after TCRdb re-called the 5' RACE reads with MiXCR. The profile shows hundreds of thousands of distinct CDR3 sequences, around an eighth of them singletons. Material: PBMCs, obtained on the day of the yellow fever booster vaccination. The receptor was isolated from a man younger than 40 who received the YFV17D yellow fever vaccine.

The CDR3 loop reads CASSQRGQPQRGYTF. The CDR3 DNA reads TGTGCCAGCAGCCAGCGGGGACAGCCTCAGAGGGGCTACACCTTC. The chain is built from TRBV3-1 and TRBJ1-2, with 7 bases that match TRBD1. The CDR3 has 15 residues. Germline V gives CDR1 LGHDT, CDR2 YNNKEL (reference sequence). J was trimmed by 8 bases and V by 3 bases; bases with no gene match: 12.